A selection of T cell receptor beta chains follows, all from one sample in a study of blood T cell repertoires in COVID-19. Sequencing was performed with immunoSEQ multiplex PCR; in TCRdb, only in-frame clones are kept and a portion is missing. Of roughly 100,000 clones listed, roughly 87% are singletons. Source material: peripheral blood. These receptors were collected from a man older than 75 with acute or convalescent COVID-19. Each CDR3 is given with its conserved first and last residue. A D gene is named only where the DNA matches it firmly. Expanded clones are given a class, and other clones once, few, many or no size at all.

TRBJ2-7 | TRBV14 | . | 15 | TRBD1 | TGTGCCAGCAGCTACCGGGACAGAATCTCCTACGAGCAGTACTTC | CASSYRDRISYEQYF
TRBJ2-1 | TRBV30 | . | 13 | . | TGTGCCTGGACCGGGGGTTTCGGGGATGAGCAGTTCTTC | CAWTGGFGDEQFF
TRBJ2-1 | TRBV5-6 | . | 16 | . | TGTGCCAGCACCACGAGAGGGAGAAGCTCCTACAATGAGCAGTTCTTC | CASTTRGRSSYNEQFF
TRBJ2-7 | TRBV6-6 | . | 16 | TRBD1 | TGTGCCAGCAGTTACCCTACCGGGACAGGGGAAAACGAGCAGTACTTC | CASSYPTGTGENEQYF
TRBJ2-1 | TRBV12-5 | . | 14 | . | TGTGCTAGTGGTTTGAGCACCTCCTACAATGAGCAGTTCTTC | CASGLSTSYNEQFF
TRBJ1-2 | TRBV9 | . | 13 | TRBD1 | TGTGCCAGCAGCACGGGGACAGGCCTTGGCTACACCTTC | CASSTGTGLGYTF
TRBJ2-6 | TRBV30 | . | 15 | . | TGTGCCTGGAGTGTACGAGGCTCTGGGGCCAACGTCCTGACTTTC | CAWSVRGSGANVLTF
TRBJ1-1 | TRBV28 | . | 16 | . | TGTGCCAGCGAACCACTAGGGGGGGGACGATACACTGAAGCTTTCTTT | CASEPLGGGRYTEAFF
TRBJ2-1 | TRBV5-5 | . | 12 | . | TGTGCCAGCAGCTCTTGGAAGGGGGAGCAGTTCTTC | CASSSWKGEQFF
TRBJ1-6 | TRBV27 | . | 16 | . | TGTGCCAGCAGTTTAATTGGGCAGGCCTATAATTCACCCCTCCACTTT | CASSLIGQAYNSPLHF
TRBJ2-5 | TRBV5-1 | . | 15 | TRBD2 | TGCGCCAGCAGCTTGGCCGAAGCGGGGGGATCCTCCCAGTACTTC | CASSLAEAGGSSQYF
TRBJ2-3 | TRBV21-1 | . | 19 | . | TGTGCCAGCAGCAAAGAGAGGCCCAACTCTCCCAAAAGCACAGATACGCAGTATTTT | CASSKERPNSPKSTDTQYF
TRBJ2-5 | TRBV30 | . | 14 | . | TGTGCCTGGAGTGTGGGGGCGGTGGGGGAGACCCAGTACTTC | CAWSVGAVGETQYF
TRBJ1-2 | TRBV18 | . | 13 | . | TGTGCCAGCTCACTCGATTACTACTATGGCTACACCTTC | CASSLDYYYGYTF
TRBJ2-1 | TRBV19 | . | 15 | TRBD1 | TGTGCCAGTAGTCCTCCGGGACAGGGGTCCGGTGAGCAGTTCTTC | CASSPPGQGSGEQFF
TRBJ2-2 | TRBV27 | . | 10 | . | TGTGCCAGCTTCGACAGGCCCCTGTTTTTT | CASFDRPLFF
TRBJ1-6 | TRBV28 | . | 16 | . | TGTGCCAGCAGTCCCTCCGGGGGGGGCCCCTACTCACCCCTCCACTTT | CASSPSGGGPYSPLHF
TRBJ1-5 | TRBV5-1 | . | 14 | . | TGCGCCAGCTCCAAGCGGGGGGGCAATCAGCCCCAGCATTTT | CASSKRGGNQPQHF
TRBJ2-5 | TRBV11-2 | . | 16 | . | TGTGCCAGCAGCCCTTGGGGACGGGGGACCCAAGAGACCCAGTACTTC | CASSPWGRGTQETQYF
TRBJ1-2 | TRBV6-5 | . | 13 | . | TGTGCCAGCAGCTACTTCGACAGTTATGGCTACACCTTC | CASSYFDSYGYTF
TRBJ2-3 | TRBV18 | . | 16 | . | TGTGCCAGCTCACCACCTAGCGGAAGAGGCGCAGATACGCAGTATTTT | CASSPPSGRGADTQYF
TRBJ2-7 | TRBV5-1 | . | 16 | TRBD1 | TGCGCCAGCAGCGAGGTCTTGGGGACAGCGTCCTACGAGCAGTACTTC | CASSEVLGTASYEQYF
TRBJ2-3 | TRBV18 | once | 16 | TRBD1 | TGTGCCAGCTCACCACGGACAGGGGGAGACAGATACCCGCAGTATTTT | CASSPRTGGDRYPQYF
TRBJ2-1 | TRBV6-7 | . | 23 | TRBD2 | TGTGCCAGCAGTTACCTATCCTGGGACCAAACTAGCGGGAGTAAGGAGTGGGGCCCTGAGCAGTTCTTC | CASSYLSWDQTSGSKEWGPEQFF
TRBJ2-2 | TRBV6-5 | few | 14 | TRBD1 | TGTGCCAGCAGTAGGACAGGGGGGACCGGGGAGCTGTTTTTT | CASSRTGGTGELFF
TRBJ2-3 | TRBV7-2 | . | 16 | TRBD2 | TGTGCCAGCAGCTTAGGACAGCGGGGGCCCACAGATACGCAGTATTTT | CASSLGQRGPTDTQYF
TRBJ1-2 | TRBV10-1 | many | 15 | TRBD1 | TGCGCCAGCAGTCATGACAGGGGGCCAACCTATGGCTACACCTTC | CASSHDRGPTYGYTF
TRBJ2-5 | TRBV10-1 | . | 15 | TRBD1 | TGCGCCAGCAGTGATGGGACAGGAGGGTCAGAGACCCAGTACTTC | CASSDGTGGSETQYF
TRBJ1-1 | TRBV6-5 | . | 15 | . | TGTGCCAGCAGTTACTCGTGGCAGGGGAACACTGAAGCTTTCTTT | CASSYSWQGNTEAFF